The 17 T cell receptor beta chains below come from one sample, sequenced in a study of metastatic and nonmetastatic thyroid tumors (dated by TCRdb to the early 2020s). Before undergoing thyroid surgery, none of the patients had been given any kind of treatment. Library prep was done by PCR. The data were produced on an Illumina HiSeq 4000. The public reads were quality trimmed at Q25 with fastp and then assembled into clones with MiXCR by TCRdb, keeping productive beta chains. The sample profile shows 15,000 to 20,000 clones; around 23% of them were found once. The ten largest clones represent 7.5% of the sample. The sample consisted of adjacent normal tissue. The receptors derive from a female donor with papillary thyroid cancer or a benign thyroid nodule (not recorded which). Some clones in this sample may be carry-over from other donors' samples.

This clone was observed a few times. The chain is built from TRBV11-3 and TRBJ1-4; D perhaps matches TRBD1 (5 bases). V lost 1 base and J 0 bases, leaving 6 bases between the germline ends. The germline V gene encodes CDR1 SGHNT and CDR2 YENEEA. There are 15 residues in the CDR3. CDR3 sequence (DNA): TGTGCCAGCAGCTTAGGACAGTCAACTAATGAAAAACTGTTTTTT. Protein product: CASSLGQSTNEKLFF.

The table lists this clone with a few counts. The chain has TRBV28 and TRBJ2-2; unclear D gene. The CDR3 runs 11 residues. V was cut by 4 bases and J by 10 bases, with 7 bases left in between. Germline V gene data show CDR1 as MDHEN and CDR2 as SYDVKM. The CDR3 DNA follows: TGTGCCAGCAGTTATAGTCCGGAGCTGTTTTTT. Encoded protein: CASSYSPELFF.

The chain's CDR3 is CASWDSEGYTF. CDR3 DNA: TGTGCCAGCTGGGACAGTGAAGGCTACACCTTC. V is TRBV6-2 or TRBV6-3 and J is TRBJ1-2, with 7 bases matching TRBD1. Germline V gene lookup returns CDR1 MNHEY and CDR2 SVGEGT. The CDR3 runs to 11 residues. Trimming at V came to 8 bases and at J to 8 bases, leaving 5 bases not matched to a gene.

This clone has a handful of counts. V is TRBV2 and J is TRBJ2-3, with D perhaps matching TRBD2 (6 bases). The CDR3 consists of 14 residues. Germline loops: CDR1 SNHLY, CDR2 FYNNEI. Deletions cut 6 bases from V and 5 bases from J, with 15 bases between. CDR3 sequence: CASSPGALRDTQYF. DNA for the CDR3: TGTGCCAGCAGCCCGGGAGCACTTCGAGATACGCAGTATTTT.

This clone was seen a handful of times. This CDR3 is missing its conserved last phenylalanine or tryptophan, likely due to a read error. The CDR3, as DNA: TGCAGTGCTAGAATAGGGGGCCTGAACACTGAAGCTTTCCTT. It is translated as CSARIGGLNTEAFL. V and J are TRBV20-1 and TRBJ1-1, with TRBD1 matching 7 bases. The germline CDR1 and CDR2 sequences are DFQATT and SNEGSKA (reference sequence). Trimming took 2 bases from V and 0 from J; bases not matched to a gene: 3. This CDR3 is 14 amino acids long.

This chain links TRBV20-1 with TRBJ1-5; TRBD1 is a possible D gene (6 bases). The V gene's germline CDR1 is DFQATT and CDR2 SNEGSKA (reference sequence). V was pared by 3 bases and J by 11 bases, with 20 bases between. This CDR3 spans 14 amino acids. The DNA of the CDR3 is TGCAGTGCTAGTCTGGACAGCGGCCCGGGGACCCAGCATTTT. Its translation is CSASLDSGPGTQHF.

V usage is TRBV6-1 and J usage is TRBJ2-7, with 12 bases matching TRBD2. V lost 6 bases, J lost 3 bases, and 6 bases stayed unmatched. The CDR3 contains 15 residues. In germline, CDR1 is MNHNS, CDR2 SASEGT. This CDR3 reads CASRPRLAGVYEQYF. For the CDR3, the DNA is TGTGCCAGCAGACCACGACTAGCGGGAGTCTACGAGCAGTACTTC.

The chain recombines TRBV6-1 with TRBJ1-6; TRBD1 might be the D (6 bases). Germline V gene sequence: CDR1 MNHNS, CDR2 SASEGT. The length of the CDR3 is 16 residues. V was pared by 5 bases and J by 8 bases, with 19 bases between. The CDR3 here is CASSQDEMGGDSPLHF. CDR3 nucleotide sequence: TGTGCCAGCAGTCAAGACGAAATGGGGGGCGATTCACCCCTCCACTTT.

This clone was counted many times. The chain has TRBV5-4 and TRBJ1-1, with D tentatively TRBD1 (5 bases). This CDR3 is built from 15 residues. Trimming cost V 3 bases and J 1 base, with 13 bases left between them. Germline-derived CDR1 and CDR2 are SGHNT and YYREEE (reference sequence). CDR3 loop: CASSSLTDTNTEAFF. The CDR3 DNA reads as TGTGCCAGCAGCTCCCTGACAGATACGAACACTGAAGCTTTCTTT. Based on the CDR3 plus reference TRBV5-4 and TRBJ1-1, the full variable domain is ETGVTQSPTHLIKTRGQQVTLRCSSQSGHNTVSWYQQALGQGPQFIFQYYREEENGRGNFPPRFSGLQFPNYSSELNVNALELDDSALYLCASSSLTDTNTEAFFGQGTRLTVV.

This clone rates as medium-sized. The CDR3 coding sequence is TGTGCCAGCAGCGTGAGGGACACATACACAGATACGCAGTATTTT. Translated: CASSVRDTYTDTQYF. The V call is TRBV9, the J call TRBJ2-3, with D maybe TRBD1 (6 bases). Germline CDR1 reads SGDLS; CDR2 reads YYNGEE. CDR3 size: 15 residues. The V end was cut by 2 bases, the J end by 2 bases, with 12 bases between.

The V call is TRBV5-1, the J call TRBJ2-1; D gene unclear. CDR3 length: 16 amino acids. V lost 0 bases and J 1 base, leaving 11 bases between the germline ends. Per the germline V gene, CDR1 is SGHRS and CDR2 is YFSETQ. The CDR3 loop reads CASSLAIVQSYNEQFF. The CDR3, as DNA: TGCGCCAGCAGCTTGGCGATAGTACAATCCTACAATGAGCAGTTCTTC. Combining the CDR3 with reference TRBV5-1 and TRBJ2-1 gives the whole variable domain KAGVTQTPRYLIKTRGQQVTLSCSPISGHRSVSWYQQTPGQGLQFLFEYFSETQRNKGNFPGRFSGRQFSNSRSEMNVSTLELGDSALYLCASSLAIVQSYNEQFFGPGTRLTVL.

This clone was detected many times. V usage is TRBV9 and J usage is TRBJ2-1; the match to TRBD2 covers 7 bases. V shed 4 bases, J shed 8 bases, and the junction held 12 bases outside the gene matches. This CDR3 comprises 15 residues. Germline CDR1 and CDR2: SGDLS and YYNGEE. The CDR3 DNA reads TGTGCCAGCAGCACGACTAGCTCGGTCAGTGATGAGCAGTTCTTC. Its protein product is CASSTTSSVSDEQFF. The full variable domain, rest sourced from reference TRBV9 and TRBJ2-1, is DSGVTQTPKHLITATGQRVTLRCSPRSGDLSVYWYQQSLDQGLQFLIQYYNGEERAKGNILERFSAQQFPDLHSELNLSSLELGDSALYFCASSTTSSVSDEQFFGPGTRLTVL.

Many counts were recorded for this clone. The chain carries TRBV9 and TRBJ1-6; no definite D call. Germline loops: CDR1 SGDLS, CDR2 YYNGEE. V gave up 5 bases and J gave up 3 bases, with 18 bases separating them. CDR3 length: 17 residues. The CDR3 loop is CASSLTQTTHYNSPLHF. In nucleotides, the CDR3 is TGTGCCAGCAGTCTCACTCAAACGACACACTATAATTCACCCCTCCACTTT.

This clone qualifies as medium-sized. CDR3 sequence (DNA): TGTGCCAGCAGCAATCAGGAGAGCTCCTACGAGCAGTACTTC. Protein product: CASSNQESSYEQYF. The V call is TRBV11-2, the J call TRBJ2-7; no reliable D call. In germline, CDR1 is SGHAT, CDR2 FQNNGV. This CDR3 comprises 14 residues. The V end lost 5 bases, the J end lost 0 bases, and 11 bases lay between the germline ends.

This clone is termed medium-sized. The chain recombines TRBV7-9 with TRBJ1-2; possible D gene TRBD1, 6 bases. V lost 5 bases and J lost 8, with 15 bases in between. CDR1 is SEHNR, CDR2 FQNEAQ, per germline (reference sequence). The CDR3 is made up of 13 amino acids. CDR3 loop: CASSKGGAGGYTF. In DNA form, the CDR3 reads TGTGCCAGCAGCAAAGGGGGGGCAGGAGGCTACACCTTC.

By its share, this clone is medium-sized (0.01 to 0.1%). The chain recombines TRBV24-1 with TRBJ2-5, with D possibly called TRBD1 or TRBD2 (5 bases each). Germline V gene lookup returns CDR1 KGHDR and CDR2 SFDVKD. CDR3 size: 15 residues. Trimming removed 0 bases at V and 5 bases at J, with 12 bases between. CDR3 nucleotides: TGTGCCACCAGTGATTTGCAGGGAGCAAGCGAGACCCAGTACTTC. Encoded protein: CATSDLQGASETQYF.

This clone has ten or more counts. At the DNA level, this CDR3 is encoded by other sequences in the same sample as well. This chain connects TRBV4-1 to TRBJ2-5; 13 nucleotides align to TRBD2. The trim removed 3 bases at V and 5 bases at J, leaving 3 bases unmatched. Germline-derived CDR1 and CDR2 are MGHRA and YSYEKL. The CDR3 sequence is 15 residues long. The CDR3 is CASSHPTSGRETQYF. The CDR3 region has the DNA TGCGCCAGCAGCCACCCGACTAGCGGGAGGGAGACCCAGTACTTC.